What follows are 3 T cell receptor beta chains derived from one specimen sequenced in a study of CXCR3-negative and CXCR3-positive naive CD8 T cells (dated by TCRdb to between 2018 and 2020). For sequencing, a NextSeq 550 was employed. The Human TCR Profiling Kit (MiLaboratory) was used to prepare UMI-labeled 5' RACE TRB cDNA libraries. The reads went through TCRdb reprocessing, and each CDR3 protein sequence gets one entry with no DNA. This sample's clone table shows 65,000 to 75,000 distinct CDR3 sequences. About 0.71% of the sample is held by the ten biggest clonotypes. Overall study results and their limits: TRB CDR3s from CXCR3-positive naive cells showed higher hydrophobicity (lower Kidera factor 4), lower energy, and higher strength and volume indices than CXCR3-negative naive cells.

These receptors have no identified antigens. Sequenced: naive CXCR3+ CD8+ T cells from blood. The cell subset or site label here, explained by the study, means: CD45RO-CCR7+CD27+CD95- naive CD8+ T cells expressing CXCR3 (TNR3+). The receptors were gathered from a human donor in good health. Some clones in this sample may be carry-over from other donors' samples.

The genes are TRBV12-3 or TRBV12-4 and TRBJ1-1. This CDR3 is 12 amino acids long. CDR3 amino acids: CASSADKTEAFF.

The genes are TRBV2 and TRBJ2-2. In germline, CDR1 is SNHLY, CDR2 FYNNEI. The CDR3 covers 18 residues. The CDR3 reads CASSEWNLRPGDTGELFF. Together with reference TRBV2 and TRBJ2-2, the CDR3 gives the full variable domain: EPEVTQTPSHQVTQMGQEVILRCVPISNHLYFYWYRQILGQKVEFLVSFYNNEISEKSEIFDDQFSVERPDGSNFTLKIRSTKLEDSAMYFCASSEWNLRPGDTGELFFGEGSRLTVL.

CDR3 region: CASRPSGGPYNEQFF. This chain connects TRBV7-3 to TRBJ2-1; TCRdb returns TRBD2, unconfirmable since there is no DNA. CDR1 and CDR2 (germline): SGHTA, FQGTGA. The CDR3 is made up of 15 amino acids.